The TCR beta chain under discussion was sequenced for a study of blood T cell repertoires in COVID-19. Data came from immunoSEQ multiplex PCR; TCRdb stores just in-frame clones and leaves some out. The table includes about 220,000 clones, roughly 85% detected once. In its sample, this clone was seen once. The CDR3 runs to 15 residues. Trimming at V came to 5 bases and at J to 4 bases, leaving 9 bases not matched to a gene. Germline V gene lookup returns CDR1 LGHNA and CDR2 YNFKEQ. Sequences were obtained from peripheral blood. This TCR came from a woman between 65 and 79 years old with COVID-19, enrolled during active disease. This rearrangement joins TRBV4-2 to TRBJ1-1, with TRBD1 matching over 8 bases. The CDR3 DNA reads TGTGCCAGCAGCACGGAAATCACAGGGGGCACTGAAGCTTTCTTT. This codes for CASSTEITGGTEAFF.